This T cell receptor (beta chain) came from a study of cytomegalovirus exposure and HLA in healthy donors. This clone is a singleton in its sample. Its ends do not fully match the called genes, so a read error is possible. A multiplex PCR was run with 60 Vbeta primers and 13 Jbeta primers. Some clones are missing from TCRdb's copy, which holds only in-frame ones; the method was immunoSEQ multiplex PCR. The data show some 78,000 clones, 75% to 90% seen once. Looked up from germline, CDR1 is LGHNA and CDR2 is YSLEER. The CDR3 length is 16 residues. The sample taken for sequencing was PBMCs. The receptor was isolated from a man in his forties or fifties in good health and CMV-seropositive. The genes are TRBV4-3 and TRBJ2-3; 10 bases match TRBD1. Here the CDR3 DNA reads TGCGCCAGCAACCAATCTTTGACAGGGGGCCGGGATACGCAGTATTTT. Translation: CASNQSLTGGRDTQYF.